These 9 T cell receptor beta chains were sequenced from one sample in a study of regulatory T cells in long-lasting Graves disease. CDR3 regions were amplified by Arm-PCR using iRepertoire HTBI primers to build TCR beta libraries. Each CDR3 protein gets one entry after TCRdb re-called the multiplex PCR reads with MiXCR. The repertoire holds about 300,000 distinct CDR3 sequences, with 20% to 25% as singletons. Time point of the sample: persistent/refractory GD, antithyroid drugs over 5 years with positive TRAb. RNA extracted from PBMCs served as the sequencing template. The input for sequencing was peripheral blood mononuclear cells (PBMCs), taken when the disease was refractory, from a patient treated with antithyroid drugs. Every receptor here comes from a female donor with Graves disease.

This clonotype has only a few counts. This chain joins TRBV20-1 and TRBJ1-1, with 7 bases lining up with TRBD1. V lost 3 bases, J lost 6 bases, and 10 bases stayed unmatched. The germline V gene encodes CDR1 DFQATT and CDR2 SNEGSKA (reference sequence). This CDR3 is built from 14 residues. The CDR3 DNA is TGCAGTGCTAGGACAGGGAGTAGAAGCCCTGAAGCTTTCTTT. Translation gives CSARTGSRSPEAFF.

This clonotype appeared a single time. This chain joins TRBV14 and TRBJ1-1; D remains ambiguous. The CDR3 is 14 amino acids. Per the germline V gene, CDR1 is SGHDN and CDR2 is FVKESK. Between the trimmed V and J ends, which lost 2 bases and 5 bases, there was a span of 12 bases. CDR3 coding DNA: TGTGCCAGCAGCCAAACGATAGGGAGGACTGAAGCTTTCTTT. Its translation: CASSQTIGRTEAFF.

V and J are TRBV5-6 and TRBJ2-5, with TRBD2 identical over 10 bases. There are 16 residues in the CDR3. Germline CDR1 and CDR2: SGHDT and YYEEEE. V dropped 5 bases and J dropped 5; count of bases not matched to a gene: 12. The DNA for the CDR3 is TGTGCCAGCAGTCGGAGAGAACTAGCGGGATCGGAGACCCAGTACTTC. Amino acids: CASSRRELAGSETQYF.

This chain joins TRBV28 and TRBJ2-7; either TRBD1 or TRBD2 may fit D (5 bases each). The CDR3 runs 15 residues. V gave up 1 base and J gave up 0 bases, with 10 bases separating them. The germline CDR1 and CDR2 sequences are MDHEN and SYDVKM. The CDR3 here is CASSLSRDDSYEQYF. CDR3 sequence (DNA): TGTGCCAGCAGTTTATCCAGGGACGACTCCTACGAGCAGTACTTC.

The CDR3 loop is CASSLVGTPRTGANVLTF. The CDR3 nucleotides read TGTGCCAGCAGCTTGGTTGGGACACCTAGGACCGGGGCCAACGTCCTGACTTTC. The chain links TRBV7-2 to TRBJ2-6, with D possibly being TRBD1 (6 bases). From germline, CDR1 is SGHTA and CDR2 FQGNSA. Trimming took off 3 bases at V and 4 bases at J, with 19 bases between the two ends. The CDR3 extends over 18 amino acids. The whole variable domain, remainder taken from reference TRBV7-2 and TRBJ2-6, is GAGVSQSPSNKVTEKGKDVELRCDPISGHTALYWYRQSLGQGLEFLIYFQGNSAPDKSGLPSDRFSAERTGGSVSTLTIQRTQQEDSAVYLCASSLVGTPRTGANVLTFGAGSRLTVL.

The chain recombines TRBV5-1 with TRBJ1-4; D might be TRBD1 (6 bases). Germline V gives CDR1 SGHRS, CDR2 YFSETQ. This CDR3 has 18 residues. Trimming shortened V by 1 base and J by 1 base, and 17 bases separated the two germline ends. CDR3 protein: CASSLRGLRELTNEKLFF. CDR3 nucleotides: TGCGCCAGCAGCTTGCGGGGGCTACGGGAACTAACTAATGAAAAACTGTTTTTT.

V and J are TRBV6-9 and TRBJ2-7; TRBD1 is a possible D gene (5 bases). Between the trimmed V and J ends, which lost 3 bases and 2 bases, there was a span of 14 bases. The CDR3 is 15 residues long. CDR1 and CDR2 from the germline V gene are MNHGY and SVAAGI. This CDR3 reads CASSYSKDTPYEQYF. CDR3 sequence (DNA): TGTGCCAGCAGTTACTCGAAGGACACTCCCTACGAGCAGTACTTC.

V usage is TRBV28 and J usage is TRBJ1-1; tentative D call: TRBD1 (6 bases). The CDR3 is made up of 15 amino acids. In germline, CDR1 is MDHEN, CDR2 SYDVKM. V was shortened by 4 bases and J by 5 bases, with 17 bases between the two germline ends. CDR3 protein: CASSYTQQGGTEAFF. The CDR3 DNA reads TGTGCCAGCAGTTATACTCAACAGGGTGGTACTGAAGCTTTCTTT.

V gene TRBV25-1 combines with J gene TRBJ2-7; unclear D gene. Between the trimmed V and J ends, which lost 3 bases and 5 bases, there was a span of 14 bases. CDR1 MGHDK and CDR2 SYGVNS come from the germline V gene. CDR3 size: 14 residues. The chain's CDR3 is CASSDATRTDEQYF. Here the CDR3 DNA reads TGTGCCAGCAGTGACGCGACGCGGACGGACGAGCAGTACTTC.